This TCR beta chain was sequenced in a study of blood T cell repertoires in COVID-19. Background on the study: From T cells, B-cell-depleted T cells, or PBMCs came the material, which was cDNA or gDNA.

In the original processing: For nucleated cells, counts were estimated from reference gene primer amplification. Clones were read by immunoSEQ multiplex PCR, and TCRdb kept only the in-frame ones, dropping some. Clonal size and the V and J genes are those of that table, whereas D and trimming came from the DNA. The sample yields almost 400,000 clones, 88% seen once. The study drew participants aged about 18 to 89 years from roughly 25 US areas. The CDR3 sequence is 15 residues long. The V end was cut by 1 base, the J end by 0 bases, with 10 bases between. The germline CDR1 and CDR2 sequences are SGHDT and YYEEEE.

The rearrangement joins TRBV5-6 to TRBJ1-1; the D gene is possibly TRBD1 (5 bases). Sequenced input: PBMCs or T cells enriched from blood (not recorded which). This sequence originates from a woman in her twenties or thirties with acute COVID-19. CDR3 bases: TGTGCCAGCAGCTTGAATCCAGGGATGAACACTGAAGCTTTCTTT. Translating it yields CASSLNPGMNTEAFF.